This T cell receptor (beta chain) was sequenced during a study of shared clonotypes between healthy human individuals. Whole-study findings and limits: Naive subsets generally exceeded memory subsets in estimated richness.

On sorted subsets, replicate PCRs used 150 to 250 ng DNA, or about 33,000 T cell genomes. Libraries were prepared by immunoSEQ multiplex PCR; TCRdb keeps only in-frame clonotypes and omits some of them. The table shows under 650,000 clones, with almost 97% occurring only once. Points on this clone: Its cognate antigen is unknown.

The CDR3 contains 13 residues. Germline loops: CDR1 KGHSH, CDR2 LQKENI. V was shortened by 0 bases and J by 8 bases, with 7 bases between the two germline ends. Sample: naive CD4+ T cells sorted from blood. Subset specified: CD45RA+ positively selected. The receptor's source is a woman in her 30s in good health. The V and J genes are TRBV18 and TRBJ1-4; D gene uncertain. CDR3 bases: TGTGCCAGCTCACCACCCCCGCCGGAAAAACTGTTTTTT. Protein product: CASSPPPPEKLFF.